This TCR beta chain was identified in a study of T cells in women clearing cervical HPV infection. Study overall: Only a few women had HLA typing results available.

A note on this clone: The sequence runs out 3 residues before the end of the CDR3; the remainder is reconstructed from the germline J gene.

TCRdb's copy holds only in-frame clones and misses some; the assay was immunoSEQ multiplex PCR. The listing records tens of thousands of clones. The CDR3 loop spans 13 amino acids. Germline assignment: CDR1 GTSNPN and CDR2 SVGIG (reference sequence). V was trimmed by 0 bases and J by 2 bases, leaving 5 bases between them. The sample was blood buffy coat. The TCR was taken from a woman aged 18 to 69 with a cervical HPV16 infection that either progressed to CIN3+ or cleared (not recorded which). V usage is TRBV30 and J usage is TRBJ1-5; D gene unclear. The sequenced part of the CDR3 DNA is TGTGCCTGGAGTGTAAAGGGCAATCAGCCC. Translating it yields CAWSVKGNQP. The CDR3 in full is CAWSVKGNQPQHF.